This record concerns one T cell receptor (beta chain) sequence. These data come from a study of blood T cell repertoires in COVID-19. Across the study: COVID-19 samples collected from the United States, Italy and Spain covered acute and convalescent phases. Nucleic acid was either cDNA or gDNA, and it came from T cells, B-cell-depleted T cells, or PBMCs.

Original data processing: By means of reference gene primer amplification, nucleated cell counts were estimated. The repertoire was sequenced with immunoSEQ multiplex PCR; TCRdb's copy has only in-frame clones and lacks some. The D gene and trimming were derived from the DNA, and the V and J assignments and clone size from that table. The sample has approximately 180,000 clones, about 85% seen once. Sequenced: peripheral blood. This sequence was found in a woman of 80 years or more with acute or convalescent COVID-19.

CDR3 sequence reads: CASSLGQNTGELFF. The DNA for the CDR3 is TGTGCCAGTAGTTTGGGACAGAACACCGGGGAGCTGTTTTTT. The chain couples TRBV19 to TRBJ2-2, with D tentatively TRBD1 (6 bases). Germline V CDR1 and CDR2: LNHDA, SQIVND (reference sequence). The CDR3 is made up of 14 amino acids. Between the trimmed V and J ends, which lost 5 bases and 1 base, there was a span of 8 bases.